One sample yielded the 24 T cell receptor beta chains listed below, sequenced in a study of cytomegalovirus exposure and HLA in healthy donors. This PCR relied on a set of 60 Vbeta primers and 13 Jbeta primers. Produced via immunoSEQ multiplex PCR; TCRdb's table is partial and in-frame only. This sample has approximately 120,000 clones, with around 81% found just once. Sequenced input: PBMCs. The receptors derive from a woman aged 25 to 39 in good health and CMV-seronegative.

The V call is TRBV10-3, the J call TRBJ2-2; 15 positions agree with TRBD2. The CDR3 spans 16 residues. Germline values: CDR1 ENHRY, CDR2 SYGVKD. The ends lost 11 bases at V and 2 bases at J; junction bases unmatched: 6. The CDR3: CASGLAGGVNTGELFF. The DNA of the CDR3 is TGTGCCTCAGGACTAGCGGGAGGGGTAAACACCGGGGAGCTGTTTTTT.

The CDR3 nucleotides are TGTGCCAGCAGTTTAATAGGGGCCCCCTACGAGCAGTACTTC. It is translated as CASSLIGAPYEQYF. The genes are TRBV27 and TRBJ2-7; tentative D call: TRBD1 (5 bases). The germline V and J ends were trimmed by 2 bases and 2 bases, with 10 bases remaining between them. The CDR3 has 14 residues. Germline V lookup: CDR1 MNHEY, CDR2 SMNVEV (reference sequence).

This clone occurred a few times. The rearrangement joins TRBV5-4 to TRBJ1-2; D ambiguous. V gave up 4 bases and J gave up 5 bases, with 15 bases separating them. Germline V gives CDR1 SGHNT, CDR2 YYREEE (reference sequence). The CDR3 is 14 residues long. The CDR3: CASSAGLLEYGYTF. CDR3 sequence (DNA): TGTGCCAGCAGCGCTGGACTTTTGGAATATGGCTACACCTTC.

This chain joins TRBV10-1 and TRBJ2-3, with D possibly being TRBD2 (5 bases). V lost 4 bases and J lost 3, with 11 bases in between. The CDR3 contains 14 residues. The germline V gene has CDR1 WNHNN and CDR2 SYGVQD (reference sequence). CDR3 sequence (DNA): TGCGCCAGCAGTGGACTATCCCGGACAGATACGCAGTATTTT. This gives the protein CASSGLSRTDTQYF.

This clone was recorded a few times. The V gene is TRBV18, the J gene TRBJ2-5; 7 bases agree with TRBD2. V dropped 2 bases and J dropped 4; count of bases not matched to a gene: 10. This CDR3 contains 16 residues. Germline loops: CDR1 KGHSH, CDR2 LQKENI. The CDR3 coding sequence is TGTGCCAGCTCACCAGGACTAGAGGATGGATCAGAGACCCAGTACTTC. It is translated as CASSPGLEDGSETQYF.

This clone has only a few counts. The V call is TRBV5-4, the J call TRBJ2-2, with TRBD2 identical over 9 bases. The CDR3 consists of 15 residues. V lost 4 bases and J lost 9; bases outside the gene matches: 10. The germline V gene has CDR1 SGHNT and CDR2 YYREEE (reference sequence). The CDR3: CASSGLAGVGRELFF. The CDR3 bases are TGTGCCAGCAGCGGTTTAGCGGGAGTAGGGCGGGAGCTGTTTTTT.

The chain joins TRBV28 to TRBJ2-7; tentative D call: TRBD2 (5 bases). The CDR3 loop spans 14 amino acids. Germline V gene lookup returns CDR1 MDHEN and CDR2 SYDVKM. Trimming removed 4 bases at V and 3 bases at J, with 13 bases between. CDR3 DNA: TGTGCCAGCAGTTCGGCATCGGGGAGCTACGAGCAGTACTTC. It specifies CASSSASGSYEQYF.

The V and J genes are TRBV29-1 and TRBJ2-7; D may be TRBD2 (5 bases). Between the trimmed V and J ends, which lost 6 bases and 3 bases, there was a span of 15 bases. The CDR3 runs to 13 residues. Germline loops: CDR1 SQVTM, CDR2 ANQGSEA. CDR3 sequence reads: CSVGGPALYEQYF. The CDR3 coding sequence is TGCAGCGTCGGAGGACCTGCGCTCTACGAGCAGTACTTC.

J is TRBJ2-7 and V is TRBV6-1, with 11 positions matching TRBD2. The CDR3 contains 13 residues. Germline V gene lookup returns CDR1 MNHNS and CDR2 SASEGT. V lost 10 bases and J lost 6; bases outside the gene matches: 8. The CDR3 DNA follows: TGTGCCACCATACTAGCGGGAGTCCTCGAGCAGTACTTC. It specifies CATILAGVLEQYF.

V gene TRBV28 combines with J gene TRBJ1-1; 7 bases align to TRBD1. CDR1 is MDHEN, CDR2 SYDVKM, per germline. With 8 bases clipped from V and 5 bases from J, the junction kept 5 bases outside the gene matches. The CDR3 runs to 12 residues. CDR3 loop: CASRQGETEAFF. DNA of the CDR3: TGTGCCAGCCGACAGGGTGAAACTGAAGCTTTCTTT. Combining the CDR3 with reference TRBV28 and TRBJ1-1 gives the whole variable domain DVKVTQSSRYLVKRTGEKVFLECVQDMDHENMFWYRQDPGLGLRLIYFSYDVKMKEKGDIPEGYSVSREKKERFSLILESASTNQTSMYLCASRQGETEAFFGQGTRLTVV.

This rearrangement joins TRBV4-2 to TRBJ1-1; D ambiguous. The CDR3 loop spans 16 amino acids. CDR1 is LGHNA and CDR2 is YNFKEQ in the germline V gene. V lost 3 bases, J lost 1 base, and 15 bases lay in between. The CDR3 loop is CASSHRVRGENTEAFF. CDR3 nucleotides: TGTGCCAGCAGCCATCGCGTTCGCGGGGAGAACACTGAAGCTTTCTTT.

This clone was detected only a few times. CDR3 in amino acids: CATSRDVQGAYEQYF. Here the CDR3 DNA reads TGTGCCACCAGCAGAGATGTGCAGGGGGCTTACGAGCAGTACTTC. V usage is TRBV15 and J usage is TRBJ2-7; 8 bases are shared with TRBD1. With 0 bases clipped from V and 4 bases from J, the junction kept 5 bases outside the gene matches. CDR1 is LNHNV, CDR2 YYDKDF, per germline (reference sequence). CDR3 size: 15 residues. Using reference TRBV15 and TRBJ2-7 for the parts outside the CDR3, the full variable domain is DAMVIQNPRYQVTQFGKPVTLSCSQTLNHNVMYWYQQKSSQAPKLLFHYYDKDFNNEADTPDNFQSRRPNTSFCFLDIRSPGLGDTAMYLCATSRDVQGAYEQYFGPGTRLTVT.

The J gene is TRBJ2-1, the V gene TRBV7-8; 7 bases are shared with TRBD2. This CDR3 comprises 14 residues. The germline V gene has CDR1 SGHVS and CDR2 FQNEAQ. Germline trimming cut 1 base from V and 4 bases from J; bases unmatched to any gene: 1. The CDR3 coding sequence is TGTGCCAGCAGCTTAGAGGGAGGGTACAATGAGCAGTTCTTC. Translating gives CASSLEGGYNEQFF.

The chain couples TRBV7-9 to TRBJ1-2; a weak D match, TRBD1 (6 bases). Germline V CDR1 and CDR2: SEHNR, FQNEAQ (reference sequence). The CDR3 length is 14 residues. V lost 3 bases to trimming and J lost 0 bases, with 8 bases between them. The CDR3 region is CASSLDRANYGYTF. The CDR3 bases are TGTGCCAGCAGCTTGGACAGAGCTAACTATGGCTACACCTTC.

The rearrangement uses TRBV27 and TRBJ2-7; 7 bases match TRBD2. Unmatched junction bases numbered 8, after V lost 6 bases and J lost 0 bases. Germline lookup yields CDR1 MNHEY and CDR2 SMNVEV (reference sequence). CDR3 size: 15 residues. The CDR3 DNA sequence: TGTGCCAGCAGACTTACACGGGGGGACTCCTACGAGCAGTACTTC. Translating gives CASRLTRGDSYEQYF.

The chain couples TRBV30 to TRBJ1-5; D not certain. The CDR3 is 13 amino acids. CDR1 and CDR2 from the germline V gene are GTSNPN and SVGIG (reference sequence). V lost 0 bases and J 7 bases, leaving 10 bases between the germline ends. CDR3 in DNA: TGTGCCTGGAGTGTACTTGAGAGACAGCCCCAGCATTTT. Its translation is CAWSVLERQPQHF.

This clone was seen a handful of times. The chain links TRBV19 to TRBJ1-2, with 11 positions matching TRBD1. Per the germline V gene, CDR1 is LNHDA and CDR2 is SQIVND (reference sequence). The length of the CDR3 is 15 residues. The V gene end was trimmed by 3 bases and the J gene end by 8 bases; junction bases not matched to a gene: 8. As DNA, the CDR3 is TGTGCCAGTAGTATCCAGGACAGGGGGCGCCAGGGCTACACCTTC. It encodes CASSIQDRGRQGYTF.

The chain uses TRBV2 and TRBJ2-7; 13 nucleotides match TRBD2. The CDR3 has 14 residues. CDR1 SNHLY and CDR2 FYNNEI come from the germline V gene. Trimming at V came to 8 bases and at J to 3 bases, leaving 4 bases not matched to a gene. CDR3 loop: CASGLAGEGYEQYF. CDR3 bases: TGTGCCAGCGGACTAGCGGGAGAGGGCTACGAGCAGTACTTC. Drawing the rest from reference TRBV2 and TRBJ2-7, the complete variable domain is EPEVTQTPSHQVTQMGQEVILRCVPISNHLYFYWYRQILGQKVEFLVSFYNNEISEKSEIFDDQFSVERPDGSNFTLKIRSTKLEDSAMYFCASGLAGEGYEQYFGPGTRLTVT.

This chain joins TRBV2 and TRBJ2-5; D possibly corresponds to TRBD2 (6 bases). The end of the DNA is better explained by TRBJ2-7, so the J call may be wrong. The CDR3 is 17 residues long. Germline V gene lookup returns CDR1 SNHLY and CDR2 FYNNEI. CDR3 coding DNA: TGTGCCAGCAGGGGACCGGGCGAGCGGGCGAGCTCCTACGAGCAGTACTTC. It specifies CASRGPGERASSYEQYF.

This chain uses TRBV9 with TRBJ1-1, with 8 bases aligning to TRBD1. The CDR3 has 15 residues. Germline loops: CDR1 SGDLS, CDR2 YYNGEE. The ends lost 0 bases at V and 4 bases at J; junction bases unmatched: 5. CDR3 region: CASSVVAGGGTEAFF. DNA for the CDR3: TGTGCCAGCAGCGTAGTCGCAGGGGGCGGCACTGAAGCTTTCTTT. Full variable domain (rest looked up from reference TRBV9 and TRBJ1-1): DSGVTQTPKHLITATGQRVTLRCSPRSGDLSVYWYQQSLDQGLQFLIQYYNGEERAKGNILERFSAQQFPDLHSELNLSSLELGDSALYFCASSVVAGGGTEAFFGQGTRLTVV.

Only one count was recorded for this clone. DNA for the CDR3: TGTGCCAGCAGCGTGGGGGCGGGGGGCACAGATACGCAGTATTTT. It yields the protein CASSVGAGGTDTQYF. The chain recombines TRBV9 with TRBJ2-3, with a possible D match to TRBD2 (7 bases). Germline values: CDR1 SGDLS, CDR2 YYNGEE. Between the trimmed V and J ends, which lost 2 bases and 1 base, there was a span of 11 bases. This CDR3 has 15 amino acids.

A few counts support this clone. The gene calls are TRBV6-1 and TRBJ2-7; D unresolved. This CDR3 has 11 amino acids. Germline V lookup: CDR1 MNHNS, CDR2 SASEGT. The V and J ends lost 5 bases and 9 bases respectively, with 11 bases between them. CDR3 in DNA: TGTGCCAGCAGTTACGCAACGGTGCAGTACTTC. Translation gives CASSYATVQYF.

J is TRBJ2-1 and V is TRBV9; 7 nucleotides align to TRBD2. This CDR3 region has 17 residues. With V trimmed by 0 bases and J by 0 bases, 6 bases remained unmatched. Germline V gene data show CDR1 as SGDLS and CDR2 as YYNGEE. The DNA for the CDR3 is TGTGCCAGCAGCGTAGGGGGTGGCGGGAGCTCCTACAATGAGCAGTTCTTC. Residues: CASSVGGGGSSYNEQFF.

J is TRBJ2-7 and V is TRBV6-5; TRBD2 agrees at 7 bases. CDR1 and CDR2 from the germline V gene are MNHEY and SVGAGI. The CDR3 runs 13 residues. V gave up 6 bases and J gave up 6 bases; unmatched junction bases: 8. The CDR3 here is CASSRLASGEQYF. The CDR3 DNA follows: TGTGCCAGCAGCAGACTAGCTTCAGGCGAGCAGTACTTC.